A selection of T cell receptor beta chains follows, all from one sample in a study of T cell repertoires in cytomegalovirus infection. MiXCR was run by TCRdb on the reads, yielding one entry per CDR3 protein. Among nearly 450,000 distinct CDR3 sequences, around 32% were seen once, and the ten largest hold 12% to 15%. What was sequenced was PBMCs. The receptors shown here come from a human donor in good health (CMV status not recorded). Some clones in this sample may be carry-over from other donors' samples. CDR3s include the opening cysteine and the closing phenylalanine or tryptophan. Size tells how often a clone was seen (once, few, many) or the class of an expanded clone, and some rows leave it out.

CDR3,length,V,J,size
CASSQAGIPYEQYF,14,TRBV3-1,TRBJ2-7,NA
CASSFRGGTESFF,13,TRBV27,TRBJ1-1,NA
CASSRGQPNQPQHF,14,TRBV6-6,TRBJ1-5,few
CATSDKTLAGGIDEQFF,17,TRBV24-1,TRBJ2-1,many
CASSPERAGNTIYF,14,TRBV2,TRBJ1-3,NA
CASSPGVARDTQYF,14,TRBV19,TRBJ2-3,NA
CASSGGLAGGEQFF,14,TRBV5-4,TRBJ2-1,NA
CASSPNRRNTEAFF,14,TRBV6-2/TRBV6-3,TRBJ1-1,NA
CASSLGGRGTSNQPQHF,17,TRBV7-9,TRBJ1-5,many
CASSFGGQGYEQYF,14,TRBV27,TRBJ2-7,few
CSVNRGSDSYNEQFF,15,TRBV29-1,TRBJ2-1,few
CASSIDMDYGYTF,13,TRBV19,TRBJ1-2,NA
CASSFAAGPLSGANVLTF,18,TRBV12-3/TRBV12-4,TRBJ2-6,NA
CASSPGPTYEQSF,13,TRBV7-2,TRBJ2-7,NA
CASSLVVAGGTGELFF,16,TRBV5-1,TRBJ2-2,NA
CASSLDQGFNEQLF,14,TRBV11-2,TRBJ2-1,NA
CSVEDFTGTGDGYTF,15,TRBV29-1,TRBJ1-2,NA
CASSFGTVSYEQYF,14,TRBV12-3/TRBV12-4,TRBJ2-7,few
CASRLRGQPQHF,12,TRBV12-3/TRBV12-4,TRBJ1-5,few
CASSLKAAETQYF,13,TRBV7-8,TRBJ2-5,many
CASSLGIGEISNQPQHF,17,TRBV7-6,TRBJ1-5,many
CASSLNLAEAFF,12,TRBV7-9,TRBJ1-1,many
CASSRATGTYTEAFF,15,TRBV7-2,TRBJ1-1,many
CASRPTSGGQETQYF,15,TRBV5-1,TRBJ2-5,NA
CASSEQDGGNQPQHF,15,TRBV2,TRBJ1-5,NA
CASSPGTSGYNEQFF,15,TRBV11-2,TRBJ2-1,many
CATSDLTGGYNEQFF,15,TRBV24-1,TRBJ2-1,few
CASSVRPSYEQYF,13,TRBV2,TRBJ2-7,few
CSAREMTISNQPQHF,15,TRBV20-1,TRBJ1-5,NA
CASSFSLDHEQFF,13,TRBV12-3/TRBV12-4,TRBJ2-1,many
CVSSKAATGELFF,13,TRBV7-9,TRBJ2-2,NA
CASSFRVGGRVRDLSSTEAFF,21,TRBV7-9,TRBJ1-1,many
CATSGGSSYEQYF,13,TRBV12-3/TRBV12-4,TRBJ2-7,NA
CASSPRRSETQYF,13,TRBV18,TRBJ2-5,few
CASRRTSSNEKLFF,14,TRBV6-2/TRBV6-3,TRBJ1-4,many
CASSQVAGGGEQYF,14,TRBV4-1,TRBJ2-7,NA
CASSSVLDAGSNTEAFF,17,TRBV6-1,TRBJ1-1,many
CASSFKQGAGAFF,13,TRBV7-2,TRBJ1-1,many
CASSLQGNRGNTIYF,15,TRBV7-2,TRBJ1-3,few
CSASPGTGSAQPQHF,15,TRBV20-1,TRBJ1-5,NA
CSGGGLNSYNEQFF,14,TRBV29-1,TRBJ2-1,NA
CASSPRALAGVVYNEQFF,18,TRBV7-8,TRBJ2-1,few
CASSLDAAGGPMYNEQFF,18,TRBV11-2,TRBJ2-1,NA
CASSSGLAGGRNIQYF,16,TRBV7-2,TRBJ2-4,few